The next 8 T cell receptor beta chains were all read from a single sample in a study of cytomegalovirus exposure and HLA in healthy donors. PCR primers comprised 60 Vbeta and 13 Jbeta primers. Produced via immunoSEQ multiplex PCR; TCRdb's table is partial and in-frame only. The sample contains 180,000 or so clones, 75% of which appear only once. Material for sequencing was PBMCs. The receptors here all came from a woman in her thirties or forties in good health and CMV-seropositive.

This chain connects TRBV19 to TRBJ2-5, with TRBD1 identical over 9 bases. CDR1 LNHDA and CDR2 SQIVND come from the germline V gene (reference sequence). There are 15 residues in the CDR3. V shed 1 base and J 5 bases; nucleotides not matched to a gene: 5. The CDR3 reads CASSIGTGGDETQYF. The CDR3 DNA reads as TGTGCCAGTAGTATAGGAACAGGGGGCGATGAGACCCAGTACTTC.

This chain connects TRBV19 to TRBJ1-2; no reliable D call. Per germline, CDR1 LNHDA and CDR2 SQIVND (reference sequence). The V end lost 6 bases, the J end lost 0 bases, and 17 bases lay between the germline ends. The CDR3 loop spans 16 amino acids. CDR3 coding DNA: TGTGCCAGTAGCCCGGGTCGGTTGGGTCCTAACTATGGCTACACCTTC. Translation gives CASSPGRLGPNYGYTF.

Concerning this clone itself: One end of the junction is discordant with germline, which a read error may explain. The CDR3 loop reads CASSRPTQDRGVYRPWNF. CDR3 coding DNA: TGCGCCAGCAGTCGACCGACCCAGGACAGGGGGGTTTATCGGCCCTGGAACTTC. The chain joins TRBV23-1 to TRBJ2-7; 10 positions agree with TRBD1. TRBV23-1 has ORF status, its function being uncertain. The length of the CDR3 is 18 residues.

About this clone itself: The identical CDR3 is also encoded by other nucleotide sequences in the sample. The chain links TRBV28 to TRBJ1-2, with a possible D match to TRBD1 (6 bases). Germline V gives CDR1 MDHEN, CDR2 SYDVKM. The CDR3 contains 14 residues. The germline V and J ends were trimmed by 2 bases and 2 bases, with 9 bases remaining between them. CDR3 sequence (DNA): TGTGCCAGCAGTTTACCAGGGGTGAACTATGGCTACACCTTC. This translates into CASSLPGVNYGYTF.

The chain has TRBV18 and TRBJ1-1; tentatively, D is TRBD1 (6 bases). The V end was cut by 8 bases, the J end by 4 bases, with 17 bases between. The length of the CDR3 is 14 residues. Germline V lookup: CDR1 KGHSH, CDR2 LQKENI. This CDR3 is CASRSDRSATEAFF. The CDR3 DNA follows: TGTGCCAGCCGATCTGACAGGTCCGCCACTGAAGCTTTCTTT.

The genes are TRBV7-2 and TRBJ2-1, with TRBD1 matching 10 bases. The germline V gene encodes CDR1 SGHTA and CDR2 FQGNSA. CDR3 length: 16 residues. The ends lost 6 bases at V and 2 bases at J; junction bases unmatched: 7. The chain's CDR3 is CASRLTGTGAYNEQFF. CDR3 DNA sequence: TGTGCCAGCAGACTAACCGGGACAGGGGCCTACAATGAGCAGTTCTTC.

The rearrangement joins TRBV6-1 to TRBJ2-1; 11 bases fit TRBD1. The V gene's germline CDR1 is MNHNS and CDR2 SASEGT. CDR3 size: 15 residues. Trimming cost V 8 bases and J 5 bases; bases outside gene matches: 8. CDR3: CASLPGQGVDNEQFF. In nucleotides, the CDR3 is TGTGCCAGCTTGCCGGGACAGGGGGTGGACAATGAGCAGTTCTTC.

The rearrangement links TRBV18 to TRBJ1-5; D gene unclear. Trimming left V 4 bases short and J 2 bases short, with 6 bases between. The CDR3 sequence is 13 residues long. Germline values: CDR1 KGHSH, CDR2 LQKENI. Here the CDR3 DNA reads TGTGCCAGCTCACAGGGAGGCAATCAGCCCCAGCATTTT. Its protein product is CASSQGGNQPQHF.